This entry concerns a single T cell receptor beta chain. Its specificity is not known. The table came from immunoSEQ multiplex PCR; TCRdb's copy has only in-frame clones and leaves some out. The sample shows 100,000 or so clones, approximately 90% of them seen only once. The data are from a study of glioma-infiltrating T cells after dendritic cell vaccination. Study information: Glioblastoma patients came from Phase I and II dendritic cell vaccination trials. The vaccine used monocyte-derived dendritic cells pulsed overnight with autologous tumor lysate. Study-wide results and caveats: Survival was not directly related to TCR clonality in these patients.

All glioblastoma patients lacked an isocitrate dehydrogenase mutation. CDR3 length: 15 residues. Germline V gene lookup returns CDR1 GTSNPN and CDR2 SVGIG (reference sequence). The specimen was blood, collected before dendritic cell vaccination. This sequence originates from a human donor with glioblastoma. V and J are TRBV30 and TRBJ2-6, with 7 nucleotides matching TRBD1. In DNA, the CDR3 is TGTGCTTGGGGACAGCACTTAACTGGGGCCAACGTCCTGACTTTC. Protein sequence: CAWGQHLTGANVLTF.